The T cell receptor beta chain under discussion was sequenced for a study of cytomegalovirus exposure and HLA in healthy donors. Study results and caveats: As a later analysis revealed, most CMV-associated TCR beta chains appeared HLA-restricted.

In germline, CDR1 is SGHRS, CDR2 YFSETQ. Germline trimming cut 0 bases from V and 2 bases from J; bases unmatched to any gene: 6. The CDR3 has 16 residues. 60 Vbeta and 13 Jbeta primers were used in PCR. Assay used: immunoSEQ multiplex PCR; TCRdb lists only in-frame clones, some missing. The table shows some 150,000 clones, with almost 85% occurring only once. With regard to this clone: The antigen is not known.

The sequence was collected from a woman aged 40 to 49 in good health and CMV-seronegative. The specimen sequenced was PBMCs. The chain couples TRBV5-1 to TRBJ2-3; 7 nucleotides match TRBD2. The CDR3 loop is CASSLGDYQPTDTQYF. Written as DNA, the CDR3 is TGCGCCAGCAGCTTGGGGGACTACCAACCCACAGATACGCAGTATTTT.